This TCR beta chain was observed in a study of T cell repertoires in cytomegalovirus infection. With 3 bases removed from V and 6 bases from J, the gap between germline ends came to 16 bases. The germline V gene has CDR1 SGDLS and CDR2 YYNGEE. This CDR3 contains 14 residues. Via MiXCR, TCRdb re-called the reads, giving one row per CDR3 protein. The table includes 550,000 to 850,000 distinct CDR3 sequences, around 31% detected once. A word on this clonotype: Its antigen is as yet unknown.

Here the sequenced sample was cultured PBMCs, taken from culture after CMV antigen stimulation. This TCR was sampled from a human donor in good health (CMV status not recorded). Some clones in this sample may be carry-over from other donors' samples. The chain joins TRBV9 to TRBJ2-7; maybe TRBD2 (6 bases). The CDR3 region has the DNA TGTGCCAGCAGCGCCGAGGGAGGATTGGGCGAGCAGTACTTC. It codes for CASSAEGGLGEQYF. Using reference TRBV9 and TRBJ2-7 for the parts outside the CDR3, the full variable domain is DSGVTQTPKHLITATGQRVTLRCSPRSGDLSVYWYQQSLDQGLQFLIQYYNGEERAKGNILERFSAQQFPDLHSELNLSSLELGDSALYFCASSAEGGLGEQYFGPGTRLTVT.